The 3 T cell receptor beta chains listed next were all sequenced from one sample in a study of T-cell reconstitution after alpha-beta-depleted transplantation in children. The TCRbeta library was prepared with unique molecular identifiers. TCRdb reanalysed the PCR reads using MiXCR and keeps one entry per CDR3 protein. The repertoire holds approximately 270,000 distinct CDR3 sequences, 9.9% seen once, with around 10% in the top ten. Source: PBMCs from the stem cell graft donor, taken from the stem cell graft. These receptor sequences come from a human donor who donated a stem cell graft to a child with SCID.

This clonotype occurred many times. The V call is TRBV18, the J call TRBJ2-7; weak D call: TRBD1 (6 bases). Germline V gene sequence: CDR1 KGHSH, CDR2 LQKENI. The CDR3 length is 14 residues. V lost 2 bases and J lost 7, with 15 bases in between. CDR3 coding DNA: TGTGCCAGCTCACCATTTGGTCAGGGGTCAGAGCAGTACTTC. Protein sequence: CASSPFGQGSEQYF.

This clonotype has only a few counts. J is TRBJ1-5 and V is TRBV3-1; D gene uncertain. The CDR3 loop spans 14 amino acids. Trimming took 0 bases from V and 4 from J, leaving 7 bases between them. The germline CDR1 and CDR2 sequences are LGHDT and YNNKEL (reference sequence). As DNA, the CDR3 is TGTGCCAGCAGCCAAGATCGGGCAAATCAGCCCCAGCATTTT. Protein sequence: CASSQDRANQPQHF.

In its sample, this clonotype was seen a few times. The V call is TRBV20-1, the J call TRBJ2-3; the match to TRBD1 covers 9 bases. Germline lookup yields CDR1 DFQATT and CDR2 SNEGSKA (reference sequence). V trimming: 6 bases; J trimming: 3 bases; junction bases outside the gene matches: 4. This CDR3 spans 13 amino acids. Here the CDR3 DNA reads TGCAGTGCGTCGACAGGGGGTACAGATACGCAGTATTTT. It translates to CSASTGGTDTQYF.